One sample yielded the 27 T cell receptor beta chains listed below, sequenced in a study of regulatory T cells in long-lasting Graves disease. The time point was: newly diagnosed GD, antithyroid drugs for less than 3 months. There was RNA extracted from PBMCs, and the TCR library was made from it. According to the study, TCR beta libraries were built with iRepertoire HTBI primers and CDR3-region Arm-PCR. MiXCR, applied by TCRdb to the multiplex PCR reads, yields one record per CDR3 protein. Among roughly 560,000 distinct CDR3 sequences listed, 9.5% to 15% were seen once. The same specimen was also included in a second study, on T cells in Graves' hyperthyroidism and ophthalmopathy.

The input for sequencing was peripheral blood mononuclear cells (PBMCs), taken at new diagnosis, from a patient treated with antithyroid drugs. These receptors all stem from a woman aged 25 to 45 with Graves disease.

This clonotype was seen a few times. The CDR3 spells CASSLPTGSRGDTIYF. The CDR3 region has the DNA TGTGCCAGCAGCTTACCGACAGGGAGCCGGGGGGACACCATATATTTT. The chain is built from TRBV11-3 and TRBJ1-3, with 7 bases fitting TRBD1. The germline CDR1 and CDR2 sequences are SGHNT and YENEEA. CDR3 length equals 16 residues. Trimming cost V 2 bases and J 8 bases; bases outside gene matches: 12.

Ten or more counts support this clonotype. This chain joins TRBV2 and TRBJ2-5; 8 bases agree with TRBD2. The trim removed 4 bases at V and 4 bases at J, leaving 14 bases unmatched. Germline-derived CDR1 and CDR2 are SNHLY and FYNNEI. The CDR3 spans 17 residues. This CDR3 reads CASSGPGRAGGGETQYF. CDR3 DNA sequence: TGTGCCAGCAGTGGGCCCGGGCGGGCGGGAGGAGGAGAGACCCAGTACTTC.

J is TRBJ1-1 and V is TRBV7-9; D perhaps matches TRBD1 (6 bases). Trimming stripped 5 bases from V and 5 bases from J, with 21 bases between. Looked up from germline, CDR1 is SEHNR and CDR2 is FQNEAQ (reference sequence). There are 16 residues in the CDR3. The CDR3 DNA is TGTGCCAGCAGCAGAACAATCGGGACATCGGGAACTGAAGCTTTCTTT. It encodes CASSRTIGTSGTEAFF.

This clonotype appeared many times. V usage is TRBV7-2 and J usage is TRBJ2-7; maybe TRBD2 (6 bases). In germline, CDR1 is SGHTA, CDR2 FQGNSA. The V and J ends lost 5 bases and 2 bases respectively, with 13 bases between them. The CDR3 spans 14 residues. The chain's CDR3 is CASSQLAGPYEQYF. CDR3 nucleotide sequence: TGTGCCAGCAGCCAACTAGCTGGACCCTACGAGCAGTACTTC.

This clonotype was seen many times. V and J are TRBV11-2 and TRBJ2-3; D might be TRBD2 (5 bases). CDR1 is SGHAT and CDR2 is FQNNGV in the germline V gene. V gave up 5 bases and J gave up 4 bases, with 10 bases separating them. CDR3 length: 13 amino acids. CDR3 DNA sequence: TGTGCCAGCAGCGTTTCACTAGCAGATACGCAGTATTTT. This sequence encodes CASSVSLADTQYF.

This clonotype was observed at least ten times. The V call is TRBV6-1, the J call TRBJ1-2; 8 bases match TRBD1. Trimming took 5 bases from V and 2 from J; bases not matched to a gene: 4. This CDR3 region has 14 residues. CDR1 is MNHNS, CDR2 SASEGT, per germline. CDR3 region: CASSIGTGNYGYTF. CDR3 coding DNA: TGTGCCAGCAGTATCGGGACAGGCAACTATGGCTACACCTTC.

This clonotype was found a few times. V gene TRBV4-1 combines with J gene TRBJ2-3; 11 bases map to TRBD2. The V gene end was trimmed by 2 bases and the J gene end by 2 bases; junction bases not matched to a gene: 6. The germline CDR1 and CDR2 sequences are MGHRA and YSYEKL. CDR3 length: 17 amino acids. CDR3 sequence reads: CASSQTPGLAATDTQYF. CDR3 bases: TGCGCCAGCAGCCAAACCCCGGGACTAGCGGCCACAGATACGCAGTATTTT.

This clonotype was recorded many times. The chain is built from TRBV6-5 and TRBJ2-3, with D perhaps TRBD2 (5 bases). Trimming left V 2 bases short and J 5 bases short, with 11 bases between. This CDR3 has 14 amino acids. Germline CDR1 reads MNHEY; CDR2 reads SVGAGI. The CDR3 region is CASSYVEGRDTQYF. CDR3 in DNA: TGTGCCAGCAGTTACGTCGAGGGTCGAGATACGCAGTATTTT.

This clonotype showed up many times. The chain employs TRBV24-1 and TRBJ2-5; D possibly corresponds to TRBD2 (5 bases). CDR3 size: 14 residues. Trimming took off 1 base at V and 5 bases at J, with 10 bases between the two ends. Germline values: CDR1 KGHDR, CDR2 SFDVKD. This chain's CDR3 is CATSDFGVTETQYF. The DNA for the CDR3 is TGTGCCACCAGTGATTTCGGGGTCACTGAGACCCAGTACTTC.

This clonotype has ten or more counts. The chain combines TRBV10-1 with TRBJ2-5; D unresolved. Germline V gives CDR1 WNHNN, CDR2 SYGVQD (reference sequence). There are 13 residues in the CDR3. V lost 0 bases and J 5 bases, leaving 7 bases between the germline ends. DNA of the CDR3: TGCGCCAGCAGTGAGTCGACGTGGGAGACCCAGTACTTC. It encodes CASSESTWETQYF.

At least ten counts were recorded for this clonotype. J is TRBJ1-2 and V is TRBV6-5; 7 bases match TRBD1. J lost 4 bases, V lost 2 bases, and 7 bases had no gene match. The CDR3 sequence is 15 residues long. Looked up from germline, CDR1 is MNHEY and CDR2 is SVGAGI. The DNA for the CDR3 is TGTGCCAGCAGTTACCTTCCAGGGGGTACCTATGGCTACACCTTC. This translates into CASSYLPGGTYGYTF.

This clonotype was seen at least ten times. The chain is built from TRBV28 and TRBJ2-5; unclear D gene. V was trimmed by 5 bases and J by 5 bases, leaving 15 bases between them. Germline V gives CDR1 MDHEN, CDR2 SYDVKM. This CDR3 is 14 amino acids long. Written as DNA, the CDR3 is TGTGCCAGCAGTCCCATGGGTCTGGGGGAGACCCAGTACTTC. Translation gives CASSPMGLGETQYF.

This clonotype was counted ten times or more. This chain connects TRBV11-2 to TRBJ2-3; D possibly corresponds to TRBD2 (5 bases). Germline CDR1 reads SGHAT; CDR2 reads FQNNGV. V was trimmed by 6 bases and J by 5 bases, leaving 24 bases between them. This CDR3 contains 17 residues. CDR3 nucleotide sequence: TGTGCCAGCAGTCCTGGGTGGACGCGGACTGGAGTAGATACGCAGTATTTT. It encodes CASSPGWTRTGVDTQYF.

The V and J genes are TRBV20-1 and TRBJ2-7; perhaps D is TRBD1 or TRBD2 (5 bases each). V lost 5 bases and J lost 3, with 11 bases in between. Germline CDR1 and CDR2: DFQATT and SNEGSKA (reference sequence). CDR3 length: 12 amino acids. The CDR3 bases are TGCAGTGCTGGGACGGTTGACTACGAGCAGTACTTC. Its translation is CSAGTVDYEQYF.

The chain couples TRBV14 to TRBJ2-3; tentative D call: TRBD2 (5 bases). With 4 bases removed from V and 5 bases from J, the gap between germline ends came to 13 bases. In germline, CDR1 is SGHDN, CDR2 FVKESK. The CDR3 has 14 residues. CDR3 bases: TGTGCCAGCAGCCTCTTAGCGTTCGGAGATACGCAGTATTTT. It specifies CASSLLAFGDTQYF.

This clonotype occurred many times. The gene calls are TRBV3-1 and TRBJ2-1; 8 bases fit TRBD1. The CDR3 extends over 15 amino acids. Germline assignment: CDR1 LGHDT and CDR2 YNNKEL (reference sequence). Trimming removed 4 bases from V and 2 bases from J; junction bases left unmatched: 4. CDR3 amino acids: CASSPETGAYNEQFF. In DNA, the CDR3 is TGTGCCAGCAGCCCCGAGACAGGGGCCTACAATGAGCAGTTCTTC.

A few counts support this clonotype. The chain uses TRBV10-2 and TRBJ2-3; unclear D gene. Germline CDR1 and CDR2: WSHSY and SAAADI. The V and J ends lost 3 bases and 4 bases respectively, with 14 bases between them. This CDR3 has 15 amino acids. The CDR3 DNA is TGCGCCAGCAGTGACCCACCGACAAGAGCAGATACGCAGTATTTT. It codes for CASSDPPTRADTQYF.

This chain uses TRBV4-2 with TRBJ2-5; TRBD2 aligns across 8 bases. Trimming took 4 bases from V and 3 from J; bases not matched to a gene: 7. From germline, CDR1 is LGHNA and CDR2 YNFKEQ. This CDR3 comprises 15 residues. The CDR3 loop is CASSRPAGGKETQYF. CDR3 bases: TGTGCCAGCAGCCGGCCGGCGGGAGGAAAAGAGACCCAGTACTTC.

There are many counts of this clonotype. The gene calls are TRBV6-2 or TRBV6-3 and TRBJ1-1, with D possibly being TRBD1 (6 bases). The germline V gene encodes CDR1 MNHEY and CDR2 SVGEGT. The V gene lost 4 bases and the J gene lost 4 bases, with 13 bases spanning the gap. This CDR3 comprises 14 residues. The CDR3 DNA follows: TGTGCCAGCAGTTCTACAGGGAGGGGCACTGAAGCTTTCTTT. This encodes CASSSTGRGTEAFF.

In this sample, this clonotype turned up many times. This rearrangement joins TRBV3-1 to TRBJ2-1; unclear D gene. The CDR3 contains 12 residues. CDR1 LGHDT and CDR2 YNNKEL come from the germline V gene (reference sequence). The V end lost 4 bases, the J end lost 9 bases, and 10 bases lay between the germline ends. The CDR3 sequence is CASSLLVGEQFF. Here the CDR3 DNA reads TGTGCCAGCAGCCTCCTAGTGGGTGAGCAGTTCTTC.

This clonotype was detected many times. J is TRBJ2-3 and V is TRBV20-1; D remains unclear. V was cut by 3 bases and J by 5 bases, with 9 bases left in between. The CDR3 extends over 12 amino acids. CDR1 and CDR2 (germline): DFQATT, SNEGSKA (reference sequence). The CDR3 reads CSARILGDTQYF. In DNA form, the CDR3 reads TGCAGTGCTAGGATTCTCGGAGATACGCAGTATTTT.

In this sample, this clonotype turned up many times. The CDR3 sequence is CASSHSQVRGLFNTDTQYF. For the CDR3, the DNA is TGTGCCAGCAGCCACAGCCAGGTCAGGGGACTCTTTAACACAGATACGCAGTATTTT. The V call is TRBV3-1, the J call TRBJ2-3, with D perhaps matching TRBD1 or TRBD2 (6 bases each). V lost 3 bases and J 2 bases, leaving 24 bases between the germline ends. CDR1 is LGHDT, CDR2 YNNKEL, per germline (reference sequence). The CDR3 extends over 19 amino acids.

In its sample, this clonotype was seen many times. V gene TRBV6-5 combines with J gene TRBJ2-7; D might be TRBD1 or TRBD2, each matching 5 bases. V was trimmed by 0 bases and J by 3 bases, leaving 21 bases between them. The CDR3 sequence is 18 residues long. Germline CDR1 and CDR2: MNHEY and SVGAGI. CDR3 residues: CASSYSGTAPQLDYEQYF. CDR3 DNA sequence: TGTGCCAGCAGTTACTCCGGGACGGCTCCTCAGCTTGACTACGAGCAGTACTTC.

This clonotype was counted a few times. A clone one base away is much larger, so this may be a read error. This chain links TRBV6-2 or TRBV6-3 with TRBJ2-2; TRBD2 might be the D (5 bases). The CDR3 contains 13 residues. Germline V gene lookup returns CDR1 MNHEY and CDR2 SVGEGT. V lost 5 bases to trimming and J lost 5 bases, with 9 bases between them. CDR3 DNA sequence: TGTGCCAGCAGTGAGAGGGAGACCGGGGAGCTGTTTTTT. Residues: CASSERETGELFF.

In this sample, this clonotype turned up many times. The rearrangement links TRBV3-1 to TRBJ2-1; D is possibly TRBD2 (5 bases). The V gene's germline CDR1 is LGHDT and CDR2 YNNKEL (reference sequence). Trimming cost V 0 bases and J 0 bases, with 12 bases left between them. CDR3 length equals 17 residues. Written as DNA, the CDR3 is TGTGCCAGCAGCCAAGAGATAGCGAGGAGCTCCTACAATGAGCAGTTCTTC. This sequence encodes CASSQEIARSSYNEQFF.

This clonotype was seen many times. V is TRBV2 and J is TRBJ2-2, with 7 bases matching TRBD1. Germline V gene lookup returns CDR1 SNHLY and CDR2 FYNNEI. This CDR3 spans 14 amino acids. V lost 7 bases and J lost 0; bases outside the gene matches: 2. The CDR3 DNA reads as TGTGCCAGCACGCAGGGGGCGAACACCGGGGAGCTGTTTTTT. Translated, it gives CASTQGANTGELFF.

In its sample, this clonotype was seen many times. The rearrangement uses TRBV20-1 and TRBJ2-1; D not certain. V lost 1 base, J lost 0 bases, and 7 bases lay in between. Germline CDR1 reads DFQATT; CDR2 reads SNEGSKA (reference sequence). The CDR3 has 14 amino acids. CDR3 sequence reads: CSARAPPSYNEQFF. In nucleotides, the CDR3 is TGCAGTGCTAGAGCTCCCCCCTCCTACAATGAGCAGTTCTTC.